This TCR beta chain originates from a study of regulatory T cells in long-lasting Graves disease. The time point was: persistent/refractory GD, antithyroid drugs over 5 years with positive TRAb. After RNA was extracted from PBMCs, the TCR library was made from it. Per the germline V gene, CDR1 is LNHDA and CDR2 is SQIVND (reference sequence). The V segment lost 2 bases and the J segment 7 bases; nucleotides outside the gene matches: 5. The CDR3 sequence is 16 residues long. Building of the TCR beta libraries involved iRepertoire HTBI primers and Arm-PCR of CDR3 regions. In TCRdb, the multiplex PCR reads were re-called with MiXCR into one record per CDR3 protein. The profile covers 400,000 or so distinct CDR3 sequences, with about 20% appearing a single time and approximately 25% taken by the ten largest.

The TCR was taken from a female donor with Graves disease. The J gene is TRBJ2-2, the V gene TRBV19; 12 bases fit TRBD2. Sequenced here: peripheral blood mononuclear cells (PBMCs), sampled when the disease was refractory, from a patient treated with antithyroid drugs. The CDR3 region has the DNA TGTGCCAGTAGTATACTAGCGGGAGGGTCCGGCGGGGAGCTGTTTTTT. Translating it yields CASSILAGGSGGELFF. Drawing the rest from reference TRBV19 and TRBJ2-2, the complete variable domain is DGGITQSPKYLFRKEGQNVTLSCEQNLNHDAMYWYRQDPGQGLRLIYYSQIVNDFQKGDIAEGYSVSREKKESFPLTVTSAQKNPTAFYLCASSILAGGSGGELFFGEGSRLTVL.